The TCR beta chain under discussion was sequenced for a study of identical twins. This clonotype was picked up many times. Its antigen is undetermined. V dropped 7 bases and J dropped 2 bases, with 18 bases sitting between them. The CDR3 has 16 amino acids. A universal primer site arose from template switching, and cDNA bore unique molecular identifiers. MiXCR was run by TCRdb on the 5' RACE reads, yielding one entry per CDR3 protein. The table includes about 700,000 distinct CDR3 sequences, approximately 6% detected once. Study observations and caveats: Monozygotic twin pairs showed more out-of-frame TCR alpha sharing than models estimated.

The clonotype originates from a man aged 18 to 35 in good health. Sequencing input: naive T cells sorted from blood. The rearrangement joins TRBV12-3 or TRBV12-4 to TRBJ1-3; D unclear. CDR3 region: CASNSPLPGTGNTIYF. CDR3 bases: TGTGCCAGCAATTCTCCACTCCCGGGGACTGGAAACACCATATATTTT.